This T cell receptor (beta chain) came from a study of shared clonotypes between healthy human individuals. The CDR3 consists of 14 residues. Germline V gene lookup returns CDR1 SGHRS and CDR2 YFSETQ. V lost 4 bases and J 12 bases, leaving 20 bases between the germline ends. General study findings and limits: A small donor pool kept down the genetic and exposure-history diversity that was represented. Against clonotypes common to all four donors, non-shared ones had lower generation probabilities. Tissue TCR repertoires likely differ from these blood-only repertoires.

How the authors handled the data: Junction-only immunoSEQ sequences carried no quality scores, so filtering differed. The repertoire was sequenced with immunoSEQ multiplex PCR; TCRdb's copy has only in-frame clones and lacks some. D and trimming were read from the DNA, whereas the V and J calls and clone size are those reported in that table. The sample has about 2.4 million clones; approximately 94% are singletons. For this clone: Its antigen is not identified.

The clonotype was recovered from a man aged 18 to 29 in good health. Specimen: naive CD4+ T cells sorted from blood. Subset given: CD45RA+ positively selected. The V gene is TRBV5-1, the J gene TRBJ2-1; tentatively, D is TRBD2 (5 bases). The CDR3 loop reads CASSRSRGGSGQFF. The CDR3 coding sequence is TGCGCCAGCAGCCGCTCTCGGGGTGGTTCAGGGCAGTTCTTC.